This T cell receptor beta chain was identified in a study of T-cell memory formation after mild COVID-19. General observations from the study: Second-wave clones peaking on day 37 lacked confirmed SARS-CoV-2 specificity. A subset of responding clones appeared in pre-infection memory, suggesting cross-reactive memory joined. Of the contracting clones, CD4+ ones lay mainly in CM and EM, and CD8+ ones in EMRA.

5'RACE, which relied on constant-segment primers, yielded TCR alpha and TCR beta cDNA libraries carrying sample barcodes and UMIs. TCRdb analysed the 5' RACE reads with MiXCR anew, one entry per CDR3 protein. Here the sample spans about 390,000 distinct CDR3 sequences, approximately 21% being singletons. There are a few counts of this clonotype. What it recognizes is unknown. Sequenced input: PBMCs or a T cell subset sorted from them (not recorded which). The receptor was isolated from an adult woman who had mild COVID-19 (a few samples of this study predate the infection). Cell type and time point are not known.

The CDR3 DNA reads TGTGCCAGCAGCTTACCTAGCGGGATGTTCCCGCCAGACAATGAGCAGTTCTTC. Its translation is CASSLPSGMFPPDNEQFF. The V call is TRBV7-9, the J call TRBJ2-1; 9 bases are a match to TRBD2. Germline CDR1 SEHNR, CDR2 FQNEAQ (reference sequence). V lost 2 bases to trimming and J lost 5 bases; unmatched junction nucleotides: 13. This CDR3 has 18 amino acids.